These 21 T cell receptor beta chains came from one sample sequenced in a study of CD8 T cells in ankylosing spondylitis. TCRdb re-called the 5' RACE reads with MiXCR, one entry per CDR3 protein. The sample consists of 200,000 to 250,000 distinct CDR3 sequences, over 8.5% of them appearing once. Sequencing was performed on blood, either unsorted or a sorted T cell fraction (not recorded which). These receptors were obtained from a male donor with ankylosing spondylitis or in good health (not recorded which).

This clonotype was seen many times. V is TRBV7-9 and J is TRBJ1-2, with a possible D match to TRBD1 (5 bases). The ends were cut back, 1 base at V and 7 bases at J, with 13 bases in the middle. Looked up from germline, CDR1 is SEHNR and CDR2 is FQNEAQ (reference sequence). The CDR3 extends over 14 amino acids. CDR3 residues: CASSLGGGAIGYTF. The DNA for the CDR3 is TGTGCCAGCAGCTTAGGGGGGGGAGCAATTGGCTACACCTTC.

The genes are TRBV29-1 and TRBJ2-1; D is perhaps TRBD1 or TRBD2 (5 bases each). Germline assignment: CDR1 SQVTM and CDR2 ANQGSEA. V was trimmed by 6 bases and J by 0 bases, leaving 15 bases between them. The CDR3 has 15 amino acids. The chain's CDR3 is CSVEVWDGSYNEQFF. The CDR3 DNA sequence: TGCAGCGTGGAGGTCTGGGACGGCTCCTACAATGAGCAGTTCTTC.

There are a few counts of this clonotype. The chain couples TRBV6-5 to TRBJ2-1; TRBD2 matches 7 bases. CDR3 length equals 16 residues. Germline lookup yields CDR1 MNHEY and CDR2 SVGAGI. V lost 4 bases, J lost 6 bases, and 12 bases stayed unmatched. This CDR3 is CASSSPAGEGLNEQFF. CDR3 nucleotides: TGTGCCAGCAGTTCTCCGGCGGGGGAGGGCCTCAATGAGCAGTTCTTC.

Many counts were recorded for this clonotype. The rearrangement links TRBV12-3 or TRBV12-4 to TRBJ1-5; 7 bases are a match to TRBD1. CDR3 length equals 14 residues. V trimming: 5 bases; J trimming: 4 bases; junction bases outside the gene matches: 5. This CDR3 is CASSPTGRNQPQHF. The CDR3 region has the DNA TGTGCCAGCAGTCCGACAGGGCGGAATCAGCCCCAGCATTTT.

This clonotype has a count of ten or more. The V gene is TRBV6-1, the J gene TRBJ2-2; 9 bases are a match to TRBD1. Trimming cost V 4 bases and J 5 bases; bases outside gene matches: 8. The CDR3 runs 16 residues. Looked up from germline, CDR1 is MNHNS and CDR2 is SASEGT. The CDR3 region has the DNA TGTGCCAGCAGTGCCCCGGGACAGGGAGGGACCGGGGAGCTGTTTTTT. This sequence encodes CASSAPGQGGTGELFF.

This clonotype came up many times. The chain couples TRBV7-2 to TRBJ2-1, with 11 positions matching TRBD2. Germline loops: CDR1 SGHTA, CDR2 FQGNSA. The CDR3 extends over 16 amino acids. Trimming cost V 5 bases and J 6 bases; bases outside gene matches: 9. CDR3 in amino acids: CASSLGVAGGLNEQFF. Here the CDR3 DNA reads TGTGCCAGCAGCCTAGGGGTAGCGGGGGGGCTCAATGAGCAGTTCTTC.

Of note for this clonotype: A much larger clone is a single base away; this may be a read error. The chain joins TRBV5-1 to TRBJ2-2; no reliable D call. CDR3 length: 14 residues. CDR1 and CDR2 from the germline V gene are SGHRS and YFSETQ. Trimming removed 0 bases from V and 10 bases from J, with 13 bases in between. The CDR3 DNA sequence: TGCGCCAGCAGCTTGGAGGCAGACGCCGTGGAGCTGTTTTTT. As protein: CASSLEADAVELFF.

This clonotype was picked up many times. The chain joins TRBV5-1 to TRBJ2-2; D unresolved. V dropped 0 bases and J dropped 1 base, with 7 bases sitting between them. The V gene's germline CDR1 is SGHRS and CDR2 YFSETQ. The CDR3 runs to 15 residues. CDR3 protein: CASSLGTLNTGELFF. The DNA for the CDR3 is TGCGCCAGCAGCTTGGGCACCCTGAACACCGGGGAGCTGTTTTTT.

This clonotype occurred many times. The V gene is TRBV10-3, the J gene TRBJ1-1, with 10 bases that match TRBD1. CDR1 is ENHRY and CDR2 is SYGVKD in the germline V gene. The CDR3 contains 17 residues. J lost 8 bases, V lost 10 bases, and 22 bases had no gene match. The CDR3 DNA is TGTGCCACCGAGGACAGGGGGTCTCCTCCCCTCTCTGCAGAAGCTTTCTTT. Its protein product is CATEDRGSPPLSAEAFF.

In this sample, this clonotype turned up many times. CDR3 region: CSAPGALASETQYF. CDR3 in DNA: TGCAGTGCTCCCGGAGCGCTAGCGTCAGAGACCCAGTACTTC. J is TRBJ2-5 and V is TRBV20-1; weak D call: TRBD2 (6 bases). Germline lookup yields CDR1 DFQATT and CDR2 SNEGSKA (reference sequence). The ends were cut back, 5 bases at V and 4 bases at J, with 17 bases in the middle. The CDR3 has 14 amino acids.

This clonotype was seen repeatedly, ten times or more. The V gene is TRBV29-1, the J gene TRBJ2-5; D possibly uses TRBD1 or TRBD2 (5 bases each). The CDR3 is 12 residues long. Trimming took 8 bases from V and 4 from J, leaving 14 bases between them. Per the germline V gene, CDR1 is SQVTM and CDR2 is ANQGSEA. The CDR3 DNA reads TGCAGCACCCACGATGGGGGAGAGACCCAGTACTTC. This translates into CSTHDGGETQYF.

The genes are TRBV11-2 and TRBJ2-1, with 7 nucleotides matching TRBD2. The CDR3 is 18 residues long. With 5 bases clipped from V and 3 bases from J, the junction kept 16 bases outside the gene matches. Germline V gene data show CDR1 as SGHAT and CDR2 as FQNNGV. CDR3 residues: CASSTMGFGAGIYNEQFF. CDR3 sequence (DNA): TGTGCCAGCAGCACCATGGGGTTCGGAGCGGGGATCTACAATGAGCAGTTCTTC.

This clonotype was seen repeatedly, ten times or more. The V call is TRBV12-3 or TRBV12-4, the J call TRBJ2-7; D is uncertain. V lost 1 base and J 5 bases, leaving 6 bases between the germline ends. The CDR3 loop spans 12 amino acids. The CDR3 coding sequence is TGTGCCAGCAGTTTAGAGGGCGACGAGCAGTACTTC. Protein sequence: CASSLEGDEQYF.

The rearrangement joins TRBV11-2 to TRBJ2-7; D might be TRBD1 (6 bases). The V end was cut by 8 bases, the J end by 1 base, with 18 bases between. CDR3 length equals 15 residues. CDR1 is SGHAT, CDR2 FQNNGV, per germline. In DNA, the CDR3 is TGTGCCAGCCGGAGGCCAGGGGTTTTGTCCTACGAGCAGTACTTC. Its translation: CASRRPGVLSYEQYF.

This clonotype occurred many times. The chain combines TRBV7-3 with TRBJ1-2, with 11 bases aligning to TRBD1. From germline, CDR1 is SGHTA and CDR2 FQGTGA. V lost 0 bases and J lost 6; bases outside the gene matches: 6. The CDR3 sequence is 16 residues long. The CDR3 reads CASSLTGDRGWHGYTF. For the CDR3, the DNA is TGTGCCAGCAGCTTAACGGGGGACAGGGGGTGGCATGGCTACACCTTC.

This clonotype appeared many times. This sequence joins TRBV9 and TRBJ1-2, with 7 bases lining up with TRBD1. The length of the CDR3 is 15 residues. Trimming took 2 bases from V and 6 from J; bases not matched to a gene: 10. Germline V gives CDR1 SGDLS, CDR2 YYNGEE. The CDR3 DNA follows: TGTGCCAGCAGCGTGACAGGGTTTAAGAGCAATGGCTACACCTTC. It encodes CASSVTGFKSNGYTF.

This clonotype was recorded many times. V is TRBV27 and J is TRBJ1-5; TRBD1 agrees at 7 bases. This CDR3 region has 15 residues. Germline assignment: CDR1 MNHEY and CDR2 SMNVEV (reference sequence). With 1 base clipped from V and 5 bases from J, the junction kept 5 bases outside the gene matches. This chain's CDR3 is CASSLFQGDDQPQHF. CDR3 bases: TGTGCCAGCAGTTTATTCCAGGGGGACGATCAGCCCCAGCATTTT.

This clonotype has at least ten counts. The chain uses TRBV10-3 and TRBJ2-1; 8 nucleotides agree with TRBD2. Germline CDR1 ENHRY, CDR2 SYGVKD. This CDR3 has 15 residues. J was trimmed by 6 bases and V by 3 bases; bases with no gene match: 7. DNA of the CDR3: TGTGCCATCAGTGATCAATTAGCGGGAAGCAATGAGCAGTTCTTC. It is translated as CAISDQLAGSNEQFF.

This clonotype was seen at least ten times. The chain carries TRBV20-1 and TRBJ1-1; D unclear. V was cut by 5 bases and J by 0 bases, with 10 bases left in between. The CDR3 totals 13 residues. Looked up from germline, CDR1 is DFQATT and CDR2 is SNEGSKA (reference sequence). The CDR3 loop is CSAPEGLNTEAFF. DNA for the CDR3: TGCAGTGCTCCAGAAGGGCTGAACACTGAAGCTTTCTTT.

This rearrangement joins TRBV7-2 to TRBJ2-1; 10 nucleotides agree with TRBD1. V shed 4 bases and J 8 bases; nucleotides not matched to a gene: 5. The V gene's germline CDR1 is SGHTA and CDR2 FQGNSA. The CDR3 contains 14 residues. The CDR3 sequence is CASSYGTGAYEQFF. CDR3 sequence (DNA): TGTGCCAGCAGCTACGGGACAGGGGCCTATGAGCAGTTCTTC.

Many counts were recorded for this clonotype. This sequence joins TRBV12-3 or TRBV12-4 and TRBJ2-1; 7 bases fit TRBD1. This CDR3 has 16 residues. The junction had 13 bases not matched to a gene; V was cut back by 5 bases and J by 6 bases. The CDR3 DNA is TGTGCCAGCAGTCCGGTGGGGGATCCAGGGGGCAATGAGCAGTTCTTC. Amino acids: CASSPVGDPGGNEQFF.